Following are 18 T cell receptor beta chains from one sample sequenced in a study of regulatory and conventional T cells in RAG deficiency. The data were produced by immunoSEQ multiplex PCR, yet TCRdb's version contains in-frame clones alone and is incomplete. The sample shows under 35,000 clones, 80% to 90% of them seen only once. Separately, the same data were catalogued under a study of regulatory T cells. In that study: The PCR used 52 TRBV and 13 TRBJ primers.

Sequences were obtained from CD8+ T cells sorted from blood. These TCRs come from a human donor in good health.

The chain recombines TRBV11-3 with TRBJ1-1; possible D gene TRBD1, 5 bases. Germline values: CDR1 SGHNT, CDR2 YENEEA. The CDR3 has 14 amino acids. V was trimmed by 5 bases and J by 6 bases, leaving 16 bases between them. This CDR3 is CASSLRRGSPEAFF. CDR3 DNA: TGTGCCAGCAGCCTCAGACGGGGGAGCCCTGAAGCTTTCTTT.

The J gene is TRBJ2-7, the V gene TRBV5-1; D tentatively reads TRBD1 or TRBD2 (5 bases each). Trimming stripped 4 bases from V and 4 bases from J, with 18 bases between. The CDR3 length is 15 residues. CDR1 is SGHRS and CDR2 is YFSETQ in the germline V gene. This CDR3 reads CASSLTRDGKYEQYF. In nucleotides, the CDR3 is TGCGCCAGCAGCCTTACCCGGGACGGAAAATACGAGCAGTACTTC.

The chain has TRBV2 and TRBJ1-3; D is ambiguous. The germline V gene has CDR1 SNHLY and CDR2 FYNNEI. Trimming removed 1 base at V and 0 bases at J, with 10 bases between. This CDR3 contains 16 residues. The CDR3 reads CASSEVPGNSGNTIYF. The CDR3 DNA sequence: TGTGCCAGCAGTGAAGTTCCGGGGAACTCTGGAAACACCATATATTTT.

V is TRBV14 and J is TRBJ2-5, with 12 bases lining up with TRBD2. With V trimmed by 4 bases and J by 4 bases, 7 bases remained unmatched. Per germline, CDR1 SGHDN and CDR2 FVKESK. The CDR3 sequence is 16 residues long. CDR3 in amino acids: CASSPLAGGPGETQYF. CDR3 nucleotide sequence: TGTGCCAGCAGCCCGCTAGCGGGAGGGCCGGGAGAGACCCAGTACTTC.

This chain links TRBV29-1 with TRBJ1-3; no reliable D call. The germline CDR1 and CDR2 sequences are SQVTM and ANQGSEA. CDR3 length: 16 residues. The V gene lost 5 bases and the J gene lost 1 base, with 18 bases spanning the gap. The CDR3 here is CSVLGLTGGSGNTIYF. For the CDR3, the DNA is TGCAGCGTTCTTGGACTCACGGGAGGGTCTGGAAACACCATATATTTT.

This clone was recorded once. The chain's CDR3 is CAISGSTGDTQYF. The CDR3 DNA reads as TGTGCCATCAGTGGTTCGACAGGGGATACGCAGTATTTT. The V call is TRBV10-3, the J call TRBJ2-3; 7 positions match TRBD1. Germline V gives CDR1 ENHRY, CDR2 SYGVKD. The CDR3 is made up of 13 amino acids. With V trimmed by 4 bases and J by 6 bases, 4 bases remained unmatched.

The gene calls are TRBV7-8 and TRBJ2-5; 10 nucleotides agree with TRBD2. V shed 1 base, J shed 4 bases, and the junction held 9 bases outside the gene matches. This CDR3 is built from 17 residues. Looked up from germline, CDR1 is SGHVS and CDR2 is FQNEAQ. The CDR3 is CASSLGASGGVRETQYF. In nucleotides, the CDR3 is TGTGCCAGCAGCTTAGGGGCTAGCGGGGGTGTTAGAGAGACCCAGTACTTC.

Points on this clone: Other DNA sequences from this sample encode an identical CDR3 as well. The chain recombines TRBV7-3 with TRBJ1-2; no clear D. This CDR3 comprises 14 residues. V gave up 4 bases and J gave up 7 bases, with 16 bases separating them. Germline values: CDR1 SGHTA, CDR2 FQGTGA. The CDR3: CASSSSPGSSGYTF. For the CDR3, the DNA is TGTGCCAGCAGCTCGTCGCCGGGGAGTAGTGGCTACACCTTC.

The CDR3 spells CASSFGGRLGATEAFF. The CDR3, as DNA: TGTGCCAGCAGTTTTGGGGGGCGTCTAGGGGCCACTGAAGCTTTCTTT. V is TRBV28 and J is TRBJ1-1; possible D gene TRBD1, 6 bases. The CDR3 covers 16 residues. Germline CDR1 is MDHEN and CDR2 is SYDVKM. With 3 bases removed from V and 4 bases from J, the gap between germline ends came to 18 bases. The variable domain in full, completed from reference TRBV28 and TRBJ1-1, reads DVKVTQSSRYLVKRTGEKVFLECVQDMDHENMFWYRQDPGLGLRLIYFSYDVKMKEKGDIPEGYSVSREKKERFSLILESASTNQTSMYLCASSFGGRLGATEAFFGQGTRLTVV.

The chain links TRBV9 to TRBJ2-5; 8 positions match TRBD2. Trimming at V came to 3 bases and at J to 5 bases, leaving 6 bases not matched to a gene. This CDR3 has 14 residues. The germline CDR1 and CDR2 sequences are SGDLS and YYNGEE. The chain's CDR3 is CASSALGGGETQYF. In nucleotides, the CDR3 is TGTGCCAGCAGCGCTCTTGGCGGGGGGGAGACCCAGTACTTC.

This chain links TRBV6-5 with TRBJ1-1; the D gene is possibly TRBD1 (5 bases). Per germline, CDR1 MNHEY and CDR2 SVGAGI. Trimming cost V 5 bases and J 11 bases, with 12 bases left between them. The CDR3 extends over 11 amino acids. DNA of the CDR3: TGTGCCAGCAGTACGACCGGGGCCGCTTTCTTT. Residues: CASSTTGAAFF.

The chain couples TRBV6-5 to TRBJ2-5, with D perhaps matching TRBD2 (6 bases). The CDR3 length is 13 residues. V lost 5 bases and J lost 3, with 10 bases in between. Germline V CDR1 and CDR2: MNHEY, SVGAGI. CDR3 DNA: TGTGCCAGCAGTCACCCGGGGGAAGAGACCCAGTACTTC. Translated: CASSHPGEETQYF.

The chain uses TRBV7-6 and TRBJ1-4; 9 bases fit TRBD1. Germline V gene sequence: CDR1 SGHVS, CDR2 FNYEAQ. This CDR3 contains 17 residues. Trimming cost V 5 bases and J 5 bases; bases outside gene matches: 12. The CDR3: CASSPTGTGPSNEKLFF. CDR3 bases: TGTGCCAGCAGCCCTACGGGGACAGGGCCCTCAAATGAAAAACTGTTTTTT.

This sequence joins TRBV30 and TRBJ2-3; possibly TRBD1 for D (5 bases). This CDR3 has 15 residues. Trimming removed 0 bases from V and 3 bases from J, with 13 bases in between. CDR1 is GTSNPN and CDR2 is SVGIG in the germline V gene (reference sequence). The CDR3 loop is CAWSVLAKGTDTQYF. The CDR3 region has the DNA TGTGCCTGGAGTGTACTGGCAAAGGGGACAGATACGCAGTATTTT.

The chain recombines TRBV7-9 with TRBJ2-5; no reliable D call. Germline V lookup: CDR1 SEHNR, CDR2 FQNEAQ (reference sequence). V lost 1 base, J lost 5 bases, and 11 bases lay in between. The CDR3 loop spans 14 amino acids. CDR3: CASSLVVEAETQYF. CDR3 sequence (DNA): TGTGCCAGCAGCTTAGTAGTGGAAGCTGAGACCCAGTACTTC.

The chain uses TRBV12-5 and TRBJ2-1, with 8 bases lining up with TRBD1. With V trimmed by 0 bases and J by 5 bases, 6 bases remained unmatched. CDR1 and CDR2 (germline): LGHNT, FRNRAP. The CDR3 runs 16 residues. The CDR3 DNA reads as TGTGCTAGTGGTTTGGTGCGGACAGGGTCAAACAATGAGCAGTTCTTC. It is translated as CASGLVRTGSNNEQFF.

In its sample, this clone was seen a few times. The V gene is TRBV6-4, the J gene TRBJ2-3; 7 nucleotides line up with TRBD2. In germline, CDR1 is MRHNA, CDR2 SNTAGT. The trim removed 5 bases at V and 4 bases at J, leaving 9 bases unmatched. This CDR3 is 15 amino acids long. The CDR3 is CASSLGLGLADTQYF. CDR3 nucleotides: TGTGCCAGCAGTTTGGGCCTTGGACTAGCAGATACGCAGTATTTT.

This chain connects TRBV5-4 to TRBJ2-7; 13 bases agree with TRBD2. V gave up 0 bases and J gave up 3 bases; unmatched junction bases: 3. The CDR3 is made up of 16 amino acids. Germline CDR1 SGHNT, CDR2 YYREEE (reference sequence). CDR3 DNA: TGTGCCAGCAGCTTGGGACTAGCGGGAGGAGTCTACGAGCAGTACTTC. It is translated as CASSLGLAGGVYEQYF.